This T cell receptor beta chain emerged from a study of blood T cell repertoires in COVID-19. For the study at large: Nucleic acid was either cDNA or gDNA, and it came from T cells, B-cell-depleted T cells, or PBMCs.

Cohort allocation depended upon clinical history that participants reported. Remarks on this clone: Other DNA sequences in this specimen translate into the identical CDR3.

The protocol was immunoSEQ multiplex PCR, while the TCRdb copy is restricted to in-frame clones and leaves out a portion. This sample has approximately 300,000 clones, with 85% to 90% found just once. J was trimmed by 3 bases and V by 0 bases; bases with no gene match: 2. CDR1 and CDR2 (germline): SEHNR, FQNEAQ (reference sequence). The CDR3 covers 14 residues. The genes are TRBV7-9 and TRBJ2-7; TRBD1 matches at 7 bases. What was sequenced was PBMCs or T cells enriched from blood (not recorded which). The source of this sequence is a woman in her late teens or twenties with acute COVID-19. The CDR3 spells CASSLAAGGYEQYF. The CDR3 DNA is TGTGCCAGCAGCTTAGCGGCAGGGGGCTACGAGCAGTACTTC.